Below, one TCR beta chain is given with its context. The CDR3 runs to 17 residues. CDR1 and CDR2 (germline): LGHNT, FRNRAP. V lost 2 bases, J lost 7 bases, and 12 bases stayed unmatched. The data are from a study of blood T cell repertoires in COVID-19. Study-level information: T cells, B-cell-depleted T cells, or PBMCs supplied cDNA or gDNA.

Using immunoSEQ multiplex PCR, the repertoire was profiled, and TCRdb retains in-frame clones only, with some absent. In the table there are a few hundred thousand clones, around nine tenths of which are singletons. Specimen: PBMCs or T cells enriched from blood (not recorded which). The chain uses TRBV12-5 and TRBJ2-1, with 9 bases matching TRBD1. This TCR came from a woman in her thirties who had recovered from COVID-19. The CDR3 DNA reads as TGTGCTAGTGGTTTGCCAAGTCCGGGACAGGGTAAGAATGAGCAGTTCTTC. Protein sequence: CASGLPSPGQGKNEQFF.